This T cell receptor beta chain was captured by sequencing in a study of a mutant IDH1 vaccine in newly diagnosed glioma (dated by TCRdb to 2020 to 2022). The study in broad terms: Across visits V03 through V10, patients got a total of eight vaccinations, given in weeks 1, 3, 5, 7, 11, 15, 19 and 23. Vaccination began 4-6 weeks after radiotherapy alone, or alongside temozolomide cycles in the chemotherapy-containing groups. Of the 32 patients who were treated, around 62% were male and around 38% were female, and the mean age was around 41 years. Prior to enrollment, standard therapy consisting of radiotherapy alone, temozolomide alone, or radiochemotherapy with temozolomide had been administered to patients, with the combination being received by most patients. Six visits were used for peripheral blood collection: V03 (baseline), V05, V07, V10, V12 and V13. For exploratory analyses, longitudinal TCRB deep sequencing was carried out in roughly 23 treated patients wherever samples were available.

According to the study, the label for this sample's time point signals: week 11, during vaccination. Each vaccine dose was 300 ug of a 20-mer mutant IDH1 peptide in Montanide, given subcutaneously with topical imiquimod. All donors had newly diagnosed IDH1-mutant astrocytomas of WHO grade 3 or 4 that showed loss of nuclear ATRX. The samples were drawn from NOA16, a multicentre, single-arm, open-label phase I trial in Germany that tested a mutant IDH1 peptide vaccine in humans for the first time. Genomic DNA for TCRB sequencing was extracted from EDTA blood using the DNeasy Blood and Tissue Kit. The paper as a whole reports these results and caveats: Immune responses induced by the vaccine were seen in roughly 95% of patients across multiple MHC alleles. Changes in the top peripheral T cell clonotypes picked up by TCRB sequencing did not appear to be linked to pseudoprogression. According to the authors, sample limitations meant that analyses of patient blood samples could not be reproduced. PBMC samples for TCRB deep sequencing were selected based on availability.

Library construction relied on the immunoSEQ multiplex PCR assay. The hsTCRB Kit was used according to the manufacturer's protocol to amplify rearranged TCR beta chain sequences. TCRB libraries were sequenced on an Illumina MiSeq. On the study's bioinformatics: Demultiplexing, trimming and gene mapping were performed with the kit vendor's proprietary platform. What TCRdb holds here is the immuneACCESS table cut down to in-frame rearrangements. Part of the clones is not present; checked against another copy, under half of the missing clones reflect an unresolved V gene, and the others are unexplained. V, J and clone size derive from that table, while D and trimming were established from the DNA sequence. The sample table lists around 100,000 clones, around 90% of them with a count of one. 0.55% to 0.7% of the sample is taken by the ten largest. This clone has just one count. It has no known antigen specificity. Within one base of it there is no much larger clone, and no base qualities were kept.

Cut back by 1 base and 10 bases, the V and J ends lie 5 bases apart. Spanning cysteine to phenylalanine, the CDR3 consists of 11 amino acids. The DNA shown is the 33-base CDR3, in frame from base 1. The CDR1 and CDR2 encoded by the germline V gene are SGHAT and FQNNGV. The sequence was collected from a woman in her forties or fifties with glioma. The sequenced sample was PBMCs, obtained from a glioma patient whose treatment included an IDH1 peptide vaccine. The receptor chain draws on TRBV11-2 and TRBJ2-1, with no confidently assigned D gene. The CDR3 protein is CASSLVREQFF. The DNA reads as follows: TGTGCCAGCAGCTTAGTCAGGGAGCAGTTCTTC.